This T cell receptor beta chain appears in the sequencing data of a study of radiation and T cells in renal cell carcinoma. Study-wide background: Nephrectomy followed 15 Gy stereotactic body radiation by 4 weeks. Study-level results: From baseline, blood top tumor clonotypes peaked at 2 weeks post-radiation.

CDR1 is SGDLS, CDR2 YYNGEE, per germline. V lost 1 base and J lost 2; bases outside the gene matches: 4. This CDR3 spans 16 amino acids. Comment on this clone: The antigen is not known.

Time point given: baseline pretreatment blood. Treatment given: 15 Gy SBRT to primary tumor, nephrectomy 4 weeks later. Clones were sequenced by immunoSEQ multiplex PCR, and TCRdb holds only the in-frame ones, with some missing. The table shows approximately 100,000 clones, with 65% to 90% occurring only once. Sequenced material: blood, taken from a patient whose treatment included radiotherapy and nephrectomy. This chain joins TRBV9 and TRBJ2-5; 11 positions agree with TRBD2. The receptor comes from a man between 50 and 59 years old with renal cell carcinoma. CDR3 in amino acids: CASSVLAGGPQETQYF. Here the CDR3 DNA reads TGTGCCAGCAGCGTACTAGCGGGGGGACCTCAAGAGACCCAGTACTTC.